Included here is one T cell receptor beta chain sequence, with context. Trimming removed 4 bases from V and 8 bases from J, with 18 bases in between. Germline lookup yields CDR1 MDHEN and CDR2 SYDVKM. The CDR3 covers 16 residues. This sample was included in a study of blood T cell repertoires in COVID-19. Background on the study: Samples of COVID-19 (acute and convalescent) were obtained from the United States, Italy and Spain. Sample material is recorded as cDNA or gDNA derived from T cells, B-cell-depleted T cells, or PBMCs.

Under the authors' procedure: Reference gene primer amplification yielded estimated nucleated cell counts. Data came from immunoSEQ multiplex PCR; TCRdb stores just in-frame clones and leaves some out. V and J calls and clone size are as listed in that table; D and trimming were resolved from the DNA. The sample yields roughly 80,000 clones, 70% to 90% seen once. The receptor was isolated from a woman of 80 years or more with acute or convalescent COVID-19. The chain combines TRBV28 with TRBJ1-6, with TRBD1 as a possible D gene (6 bases). The source material was peripheral blood. CDR3: CASSSPGGGRHSPLHF. The CDR3 DNA reads as TGTGCCAGCAGTTCGCCCGGGGGGGGCCGCCATTCACCCCTCCACTTT. The full variable domain, completed using reference TRBV28 and TRBJ1-6, is DVKVTQSSRYLVKRTGEKVFLECVQDMDHENMFWYRQDPGLGLRLIYFSYDVKMKEKGDIPEGYSVSREKKERFSLILESASTNQTSMYLCASSSPGGGRHSPLHFGNGTRLTVT.